This T cell receptor (beta chain) was captured by sequencing in a study of T cell responses to AZD1222 COVID-19 vaccine. Broader study findings: Donors skewed white British and female; clonal diversity was possibly underestimated. Rises in breadth and depth of Spike-specific TCRs came after two AZD1222 doses. Unmutated variant regions are reportedly targeted by nearly half of spike-specific TCRs.

This clone occurred once. Its antigen is as yet unknown. Sequenced by immunoSEQ multiplex PCR; TCRdb stores in-frame clones only, minus some. Of around 130,000 clones listed, roughly 89% are singletons. CDR1 and CDR2 (germline): KGHDR, SFDVKD. This CDR3 spans 13 amino acids. V was trimmed by 2 bases and J by 11 bases, leaving 12 bases between them. Analyses pooled second doses at about 4 or about 12 weeks. The specimen was peripheral blood, collected 28 days after the second AZD1222 dose. This rearrangement joins TRBV24-1 to TRBJ2-1; D uncertain. This sequence originates from an adult who received the AZD1222 COVID-19 vaccine. The CDR3 DNA is TGTGCCACCAGTGATTCCCTCGGCGGAAAGCAGTTCTTC. Its protein product is CATSDSLGGKQFF.